This T cell receptor (beta chain) emerged from a study of shared clonotypes between healthy human individuals. About the study: Researchers assigned three CD4 naive, three CD4 memory, two CD8 naive and one CD8 memory plate to each donor. Study-level points and caveats: Estimated richness was generally greater in naive than memory subsets.

This clone was seen only once. Antigen specificity is unknown. About 30,000 T cell genomes, or roughly 200 ng DNA, went into the sorted-subset replicate PCRs. The method was immunoSEQ multiplex PCR; TCRdb's version includes in-frame clones alone and lacks a portion of them. Of some 900,000 clones listed, around 80% were seen once; the top ten hold approximately 1.5%. CD45RA-negative memory and CD45RA+ naive subsets were split from the CD4+ cells. CDR3 length: 13 residues. Germline V CDR1 and CDR2: SGHNT, YYREEE (reference sequence). Between the trimmed V and J ends, which lost 4 bases and 4 bases, there was a span of 11 bases.

The chain employs TRBV5-4 and TRBJ1-2; D perhaps matches TRBD1 (5 bases). This sequence was found in a man younger than 35 in good health. Sequenced input: memory CD4+ T cells sorted from blood. As to subset: CD45RA-negative fraction. In DNA form, the CDR3 reads TGTGCCAGCAGCCCCAGGGAGGGCTATGGCTACACCTTC. This encodes CASSPREGYGYTF.